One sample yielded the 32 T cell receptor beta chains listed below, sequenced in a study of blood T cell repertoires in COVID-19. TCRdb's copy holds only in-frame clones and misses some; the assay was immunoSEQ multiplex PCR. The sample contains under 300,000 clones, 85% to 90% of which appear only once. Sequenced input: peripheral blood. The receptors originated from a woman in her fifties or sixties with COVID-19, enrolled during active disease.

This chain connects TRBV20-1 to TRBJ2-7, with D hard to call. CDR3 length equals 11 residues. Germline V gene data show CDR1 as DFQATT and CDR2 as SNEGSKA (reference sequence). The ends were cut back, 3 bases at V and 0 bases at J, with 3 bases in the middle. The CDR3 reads CSASFSYEQYF. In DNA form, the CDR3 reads TGCAGTGCTAGCTTCTCCTACGAGCAGTACTTC.

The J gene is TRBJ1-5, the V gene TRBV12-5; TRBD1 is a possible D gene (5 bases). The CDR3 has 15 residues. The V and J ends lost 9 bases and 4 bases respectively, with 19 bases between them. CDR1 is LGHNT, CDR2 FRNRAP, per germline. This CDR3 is CARRRGRNFNQPQHF. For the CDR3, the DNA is TGTGCTAGGAGGCGGGGACGGAACTTTAATCAGCCCCAGCATTTT.

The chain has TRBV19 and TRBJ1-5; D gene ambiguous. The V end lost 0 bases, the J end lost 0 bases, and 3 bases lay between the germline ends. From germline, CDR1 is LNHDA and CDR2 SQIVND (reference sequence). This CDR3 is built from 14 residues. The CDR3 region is CASSIEYSNQPQHF. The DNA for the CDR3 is TGTGCCAGTAGTATAGAGTATAGCAATCAGCCCCAGCATTTT.

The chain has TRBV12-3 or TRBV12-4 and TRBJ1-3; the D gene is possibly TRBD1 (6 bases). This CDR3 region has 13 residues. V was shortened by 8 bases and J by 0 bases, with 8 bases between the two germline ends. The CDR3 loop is CASRDNSGNTIYF. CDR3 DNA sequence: TGTGCCAGCCGGGACAACTCTGGAAACACCATATATTTT.

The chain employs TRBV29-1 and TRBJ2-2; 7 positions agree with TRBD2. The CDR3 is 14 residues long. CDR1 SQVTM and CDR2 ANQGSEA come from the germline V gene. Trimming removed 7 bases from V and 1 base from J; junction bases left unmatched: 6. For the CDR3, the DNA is TGCAGCGCCGGGGTAGCGGGGAACACCGGGGAGCTGTTTTTT. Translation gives CSAGVAGNTGELFF.

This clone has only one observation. The CDR3 loop reads CASSPRDREYEQYF. The CDR3, as DNA: TGTGCCAGCAGCCCCAGGGACAGGGAATACGAGCAGTACTTC. The chain combines TRBV11-3 with TRBJ2-7; TRBD1 agrees at 9 bases. CDR1 is SGHNT, CDR2 YENEEA, per germline. This CDR3 contains 14 residues. V lost 5 bases and J lost 4; bases outside the gene matches: 6.

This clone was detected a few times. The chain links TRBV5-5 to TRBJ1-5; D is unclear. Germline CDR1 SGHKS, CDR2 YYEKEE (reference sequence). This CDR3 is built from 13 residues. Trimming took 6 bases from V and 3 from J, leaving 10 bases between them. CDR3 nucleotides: TGTGCCAGCACGTGGAGCCTCAATCAGCCCCAGCATTTT. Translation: CASTWSLNQPQHF.

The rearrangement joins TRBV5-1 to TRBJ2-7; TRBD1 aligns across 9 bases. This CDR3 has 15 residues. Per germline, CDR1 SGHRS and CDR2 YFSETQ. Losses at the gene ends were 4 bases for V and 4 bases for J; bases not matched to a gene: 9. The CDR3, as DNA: TGCGCCAGCAGCGTTATACCGGGACAGGGATACGAGCAGTACTTC. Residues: CASSVIPGQGYEQYF.

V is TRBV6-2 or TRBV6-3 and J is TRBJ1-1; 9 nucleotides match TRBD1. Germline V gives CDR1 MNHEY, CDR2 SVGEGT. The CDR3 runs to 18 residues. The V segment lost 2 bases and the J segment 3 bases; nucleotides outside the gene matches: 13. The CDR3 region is CASSYLTGTGTRYTEAFF. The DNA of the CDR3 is TGTGCCAGCAGTTACCTAACCGGGACAGGGACCCGTTACACTGAAGCTTTCTTT.

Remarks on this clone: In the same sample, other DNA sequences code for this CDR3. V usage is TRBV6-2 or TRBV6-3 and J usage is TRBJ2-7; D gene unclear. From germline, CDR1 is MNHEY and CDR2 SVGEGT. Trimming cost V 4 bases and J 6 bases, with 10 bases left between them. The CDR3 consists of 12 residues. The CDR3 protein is CASSLRAGEQYF. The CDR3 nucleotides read TGTGCCAGCAGTTTAAGAGCCGGCGAGCAGTACTTC.

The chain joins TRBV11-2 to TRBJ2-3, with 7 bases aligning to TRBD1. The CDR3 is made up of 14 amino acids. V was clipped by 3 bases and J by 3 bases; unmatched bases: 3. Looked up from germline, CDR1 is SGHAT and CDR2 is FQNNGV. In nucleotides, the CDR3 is TGTGCCAGCAGCTTGGGACAGTTAACAGATACGCAGTATTTT. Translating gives CASSLGQLTDTQYF.

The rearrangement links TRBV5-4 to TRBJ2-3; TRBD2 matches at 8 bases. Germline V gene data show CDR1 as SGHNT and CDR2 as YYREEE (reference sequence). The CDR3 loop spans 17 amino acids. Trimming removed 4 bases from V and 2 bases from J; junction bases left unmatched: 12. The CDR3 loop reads CASSPSGSGGPTDTQYF. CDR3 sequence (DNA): TGTGCCAGCAGCCCCTCCGGAAGCGGGGGACCCACAGATACGCAGTATTTT.

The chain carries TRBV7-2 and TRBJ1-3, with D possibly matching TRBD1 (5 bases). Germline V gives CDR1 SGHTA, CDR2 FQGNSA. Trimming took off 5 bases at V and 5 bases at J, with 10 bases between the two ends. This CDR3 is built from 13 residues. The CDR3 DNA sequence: TGTGCCAGCAGCCGCCAGGGTAGAAACACCATATATTTT. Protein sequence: CASSRQGRNTIYF. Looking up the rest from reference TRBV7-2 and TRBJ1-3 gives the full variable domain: GAGVSQSPSNKVTEKGKDVELRCDPISGHTALYWYRQSLGQGLEFLIYFQGNSAPDKSGLPSDRFSAERTGGSVSTLTIQRTQQEDSAVYLCASSRQGRNTIYFGEGSWLTVV.

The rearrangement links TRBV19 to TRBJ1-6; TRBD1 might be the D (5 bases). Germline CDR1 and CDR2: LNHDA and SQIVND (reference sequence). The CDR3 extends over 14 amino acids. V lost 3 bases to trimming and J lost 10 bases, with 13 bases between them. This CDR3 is CASSMGGGISPLHF. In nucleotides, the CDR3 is TGTGCCAGTAGTATGGGTGGGGGGATCTCACCCCTCCACTTT.

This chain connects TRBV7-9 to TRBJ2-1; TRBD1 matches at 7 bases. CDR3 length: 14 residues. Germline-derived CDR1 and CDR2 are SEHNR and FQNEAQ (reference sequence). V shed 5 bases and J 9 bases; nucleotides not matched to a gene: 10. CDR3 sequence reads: CASSPYDRVGEQFF. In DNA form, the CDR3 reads TGTGCCAGCAGCCCATACGACAGGGTTGGTGAGCAGTTCTTC.

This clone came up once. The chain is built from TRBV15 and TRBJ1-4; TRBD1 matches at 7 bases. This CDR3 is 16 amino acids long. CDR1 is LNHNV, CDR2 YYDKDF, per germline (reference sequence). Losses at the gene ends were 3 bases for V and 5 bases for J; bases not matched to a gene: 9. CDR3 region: CATSRRGPPLNEKLFF. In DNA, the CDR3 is TGTGCCACCAGCAGGAGGGGGCCGCCATTGAATGAAAAACTGTTTTTT.

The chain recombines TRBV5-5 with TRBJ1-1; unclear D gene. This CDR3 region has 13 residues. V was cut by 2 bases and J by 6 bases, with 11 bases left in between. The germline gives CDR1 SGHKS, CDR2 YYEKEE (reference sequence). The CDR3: CASSLERSAEAFF. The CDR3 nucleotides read TGTGCCAGCAGCTTAGAGAGAAGCGCTGAAGCTTTCTTT.

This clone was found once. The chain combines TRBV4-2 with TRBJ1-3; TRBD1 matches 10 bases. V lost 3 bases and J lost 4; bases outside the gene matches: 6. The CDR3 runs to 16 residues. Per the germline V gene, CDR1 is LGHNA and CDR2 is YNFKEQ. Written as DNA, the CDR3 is TGTGCCAGCAGCCAGGGGGACAGGGGAGGGGGAAACACCATATATTTT. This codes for CASSQGDRGGGNTIYF.

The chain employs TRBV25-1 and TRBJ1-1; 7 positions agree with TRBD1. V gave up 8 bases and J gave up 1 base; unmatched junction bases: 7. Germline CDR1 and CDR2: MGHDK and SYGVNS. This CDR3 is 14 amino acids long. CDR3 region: CASARQGGNTEAFF. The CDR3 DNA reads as TGTGCCAGCGCCAGACAGGGCGGGAACACTGAAGCTTTCTTT.

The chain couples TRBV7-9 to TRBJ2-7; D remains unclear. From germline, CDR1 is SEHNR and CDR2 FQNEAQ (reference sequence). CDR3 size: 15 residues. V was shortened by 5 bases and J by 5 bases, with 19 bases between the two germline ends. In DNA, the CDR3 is TGTGCCAGCAGCGATGCCACAGATTTACCCCACGAGCAGTACTTC. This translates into CASSDATDLPHEQYF.

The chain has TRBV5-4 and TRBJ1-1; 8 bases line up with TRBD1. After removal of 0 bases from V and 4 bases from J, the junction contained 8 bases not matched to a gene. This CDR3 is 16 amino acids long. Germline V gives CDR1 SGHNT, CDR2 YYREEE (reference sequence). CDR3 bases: TGTGCCAGCAGCTTGGGGGGAGAACAGGGGGTCACTGAAGCTTTCTTT. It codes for CASSLGGEQGVTEAFF.

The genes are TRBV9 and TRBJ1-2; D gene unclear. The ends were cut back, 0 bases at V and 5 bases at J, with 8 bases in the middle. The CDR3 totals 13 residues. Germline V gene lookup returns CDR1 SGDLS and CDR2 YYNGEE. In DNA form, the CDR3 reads TGTGCCAGCAGCGTAGTTGAGGATTATGGCTACACCTTC. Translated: CASSVVEDYGYTF.

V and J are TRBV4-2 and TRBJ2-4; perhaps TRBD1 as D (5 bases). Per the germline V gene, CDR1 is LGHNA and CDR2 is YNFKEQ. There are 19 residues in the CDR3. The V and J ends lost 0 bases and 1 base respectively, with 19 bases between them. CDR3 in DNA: TGTGCCAGCAGCCAAGATCGAGCAGGGCCCCACGGGGCCAAAAACATTCAGTACTTC. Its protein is CASSQDRAGPHGAKNIQYF.

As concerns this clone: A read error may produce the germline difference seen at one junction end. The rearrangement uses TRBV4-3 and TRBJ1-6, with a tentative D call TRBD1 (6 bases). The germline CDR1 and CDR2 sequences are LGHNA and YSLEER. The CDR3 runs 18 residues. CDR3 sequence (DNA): TGCGCCAGCAGCCAAGATTACCGCGCAGGGGCATATAATCCACCCCTCCACTTT. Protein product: CASSQDYRAGAYNPPLHF.

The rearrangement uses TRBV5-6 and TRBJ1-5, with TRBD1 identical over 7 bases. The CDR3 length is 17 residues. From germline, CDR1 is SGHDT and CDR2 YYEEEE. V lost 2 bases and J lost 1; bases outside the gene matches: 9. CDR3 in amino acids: CASSFWRGRISNQPQHF. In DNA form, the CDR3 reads TGTGCCAGCAGCTTCTGGAGGGGGCGCATAAGCAATCAGCCCCAGCATTTT.

CDR3 coding DNA: TGTGCCAGCAGATGGACAGGGGCGAATTCACCCCTCCACTTT. Amino acids: CASRWTGANSPLHF. This sequence joins TRBV2 and TRBJ1-6; 9 bases align to TRBD1. This CDR3 is 14 amino acids long. Germline values: CDR1 SNHLY, CDR2 FYNNEI. V lost 6 bases to trimming and J lost 7 bases; unmatched junction nucleotides: 4.

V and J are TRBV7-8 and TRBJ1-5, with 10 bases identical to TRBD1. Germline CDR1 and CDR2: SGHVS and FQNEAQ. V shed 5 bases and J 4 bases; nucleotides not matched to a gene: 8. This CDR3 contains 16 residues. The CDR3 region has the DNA TGTGCCAGCAGCCCAAGACAGGGGGCTTCTAATCAGCCCCAGCATTTT. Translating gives CASSPRQGASNQPQHF.

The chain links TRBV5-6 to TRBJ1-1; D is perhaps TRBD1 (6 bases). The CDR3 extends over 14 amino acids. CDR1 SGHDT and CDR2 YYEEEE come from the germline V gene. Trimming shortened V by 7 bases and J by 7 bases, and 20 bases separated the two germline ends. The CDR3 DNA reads TGTGCCAGCTCCACAGGGAACGCATTAATTGAAGCTTTCTTT. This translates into CASSTGNALIEAFF.

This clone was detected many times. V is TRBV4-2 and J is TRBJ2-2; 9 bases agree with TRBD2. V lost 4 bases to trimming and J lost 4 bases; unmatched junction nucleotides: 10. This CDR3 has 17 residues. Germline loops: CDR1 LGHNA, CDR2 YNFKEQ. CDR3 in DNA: TGTGCCAGCAGCCGCCAGGGCGGGGGGGCGGTCACCGGGGAGCTGTTTTTT. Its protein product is CASSRQGGGAVTGELFF.

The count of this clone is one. The CDR3 bases are TGTGCCAGCAGTTACTTCGGTAGCGCTAATTCACCCCTCCACTTT. This gives the protein CASSYFGSANSPLHF. The chain recombines TRBV6-5 with TRBJ1-6; D gene ambiguous. CDR1 and CDR2 (germline): MNHEY, SVGAGI. Trimming removed 1 base at V and 6 bases at J, with 10 bases between. CDR3 length: 15 residues.

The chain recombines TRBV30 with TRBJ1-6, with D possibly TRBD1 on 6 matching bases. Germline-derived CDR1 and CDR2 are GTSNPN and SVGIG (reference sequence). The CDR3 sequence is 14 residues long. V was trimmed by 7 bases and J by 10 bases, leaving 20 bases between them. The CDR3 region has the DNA TGTGCCTCCTCGGTATCAGGGGTCGCCTCACCCCTCCACTTT. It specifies CASSVSGVASPLHF.

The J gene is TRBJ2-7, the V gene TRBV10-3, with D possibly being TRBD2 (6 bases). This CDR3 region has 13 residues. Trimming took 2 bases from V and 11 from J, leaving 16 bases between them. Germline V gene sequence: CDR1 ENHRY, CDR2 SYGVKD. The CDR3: CAISERVPSGEYF. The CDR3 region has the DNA TGTGCCATCAGTGAGCGGGTCCCTTCGGGGGAGTACTTC.